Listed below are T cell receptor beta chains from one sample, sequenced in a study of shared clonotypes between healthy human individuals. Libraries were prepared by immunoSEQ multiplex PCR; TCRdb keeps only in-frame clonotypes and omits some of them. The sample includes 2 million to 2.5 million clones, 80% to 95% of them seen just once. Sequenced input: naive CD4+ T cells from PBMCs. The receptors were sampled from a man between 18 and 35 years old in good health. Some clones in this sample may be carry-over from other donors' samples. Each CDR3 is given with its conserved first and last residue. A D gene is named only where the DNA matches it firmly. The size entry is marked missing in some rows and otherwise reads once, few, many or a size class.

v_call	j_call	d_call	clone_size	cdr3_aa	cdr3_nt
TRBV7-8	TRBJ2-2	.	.	CASSLWGDNPELFF	TGTGCCAGCAGCCTATGGGGGGACAACCCGGAGCTGTTTTTT
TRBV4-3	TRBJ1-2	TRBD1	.	CASSQDLDRVFGYTF	TGCGCCAGCAGCCAAGATTTGGACAGGGTTTTCGGCTACACCTTC
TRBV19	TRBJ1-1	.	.	CASSRAGGGLDTEAFF	TGTGCCAGTAGCCGTGCAGGCGGAGGGCTGGACACTGAAGCTTTCTTT
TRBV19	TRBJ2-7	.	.	CASRDNPPGYEQYF	TGTGCCAGTAGGGACAACCCGCCGGGGTACGAGCAGTACTTC
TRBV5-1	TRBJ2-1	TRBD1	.	CASSRVGTGVNNEQFF	TGCGCCAGCAGCCGGGTCGGGACAGGGGTAAACAATGAGCAGTTCTTC
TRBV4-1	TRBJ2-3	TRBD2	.	CASSPTGRGTDTQYF	TGCGCCAGCAGCCCTACCGGGAGGGGAACAGATACGCAGTATTTT
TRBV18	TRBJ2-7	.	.	CASSPQGGSYEQYF	TGTGCCAGCTCACCCCAGGGGGGCTCCTACGAGCAGTACTTC
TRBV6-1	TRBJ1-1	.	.	CASTEGLWSEAFF	TGTGCCAGCACGGAGGGGCTCTGGTCTGAAGCTTTCTTT
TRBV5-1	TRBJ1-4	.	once	CASSEGSGGEKLFF	TGCGCCAGCAGTGAGGGATCTGGCGGTGAAAAACTGTTTTTT
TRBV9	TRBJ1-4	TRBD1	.	CASSGGTGAFNEKLFF	TGTGCCAGCAGCGGAGGGACAGGGGCATTTAATGAAAAACTGTTTTTT
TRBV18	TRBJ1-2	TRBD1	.	CASSPDRRYGYTF	TGTGCCAGCTCACCGGACAGGCGCTATGGCTACACCTTC
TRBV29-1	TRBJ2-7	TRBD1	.	CSVRGRDSEQYF	TGCAGCGTTCGGGGCAGGGACAGCGAGCAGTACTTC
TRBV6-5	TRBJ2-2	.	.	CASSYRRGNTGELFF	TGTGCCAGCAGTTACCGTCGTGGGAACACCGGGGAGCTGTTTTTT
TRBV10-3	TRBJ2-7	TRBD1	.	CAIRRTGQGADYEQYF	TGTGCCATCAGAAGAACGGGACAGGGGGCGGACTACGAGCAGTACTTC
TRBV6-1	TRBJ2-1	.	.	CASSISTGTEQFF	TGTGCCAGCAGCATATCTACAGGGACTGAGCAGTTCTTC
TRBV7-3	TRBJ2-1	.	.	CASSPEGAGGGHEQFF	TGTGCCAGCAGCCCCGAGGGGGCGGGAGGTGGCCATGAGCAGTTCTTC
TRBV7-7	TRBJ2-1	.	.	CASSLSSPGDEQFF	TGTGCCAGCAGCTTATCGAGTCCCGGAGATGAGCAGTTCTTC
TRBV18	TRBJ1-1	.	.	CASSERPKYRTEAFF	TGTGCCAGCTCAGAAAGGCCTAAATATAGGACTGAAGCTTTCTTT
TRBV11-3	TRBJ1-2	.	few	CASSLNYGYTF	TGTGCCAGCAGTCTTAACTATGGCTACACCTTC
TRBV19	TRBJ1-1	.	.	CASSQVNTEAFF	TGTGCCAGTAGTCAGGTGAACACTGAAGCTTTCTTT
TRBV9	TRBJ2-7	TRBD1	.	CASSPTTGGYEQYF	TGTGCCAGCAGCCCGACGACAGGGGGCTACGAGCAGTACTTC
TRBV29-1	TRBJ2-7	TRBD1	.	CSGTTGLEQYF	TGCAGCGGGACGACAGGGCTTGAGCAGTACTTC
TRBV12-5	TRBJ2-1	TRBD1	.	CASAKDRGLYNEQFF	TGTGCTAGCGCTAAGGACAGGGGTCTCTACAATGAGCAGTTCTTC
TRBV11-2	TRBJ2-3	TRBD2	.	CASSSRGVDTQYF	TGTGCCAGCAGCTCACGGGGGGTGGATACGCAGTATTTT
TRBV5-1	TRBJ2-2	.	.	CASSSIPEGTGELFF	TGCGCCAGCAGCTCGATCCCGGAGGGCACCGGGGAGCTGTTTTTT
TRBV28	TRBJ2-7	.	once	CASSFLEAGLYEQYF	TGTGCCAGCAGTTTTCTGGAGGCGGGGCTCTACGAGCAGTACTTC
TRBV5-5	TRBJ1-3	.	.	CASSLAYRGWAQVYF	TGTGCCAGCAGCTTGGCCTACCGGGGTTGGGCGCAGGTATATTTT
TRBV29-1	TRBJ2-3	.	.	CSVGGRTDTQYF	TGCAGCGTTGGTGGAAGAACAGATACGCAGTATTTT
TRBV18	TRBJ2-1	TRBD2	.	CASSPPTGTSPFGDEQFF	TGTGCCAGCTCACCACCCACGGGGACTAGTCCTTTTGGGGATGAGCAGTTCTTC
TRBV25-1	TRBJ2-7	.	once	CASSQRTGYRGEQYF	TGTGCCAGCAGCCAAAGAACAGGATACCGGGGCGAGCAGTACTTC
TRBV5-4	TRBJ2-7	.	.	CASSPAANTDYEQYF	TGTGCCAGCAGCCCCGCAGCGAACACAGATTACGAGCAGTACTTC
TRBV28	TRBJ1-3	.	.	CASSLIRGVGNTIYF	TGTGCCAGCAGTTTAATTCGCGGAGTTGGAAACACCATATATTTT
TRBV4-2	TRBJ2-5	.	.	CASSQDINLRTQYF	TGTGCCAGCAGCCAAGATATCAATCTAAGGACCCAGTACTTC
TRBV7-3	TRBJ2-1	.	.	CASSLSGGSYNEQFF	TGTGCCAGCAGCTTATCTGGGGGCTCCTACAATGAGCAGTTCTTC
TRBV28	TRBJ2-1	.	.	CASSLFVAGRNYNEQFF	TGTGCCAGCAGTTTATTCGTTGCAGGGCGTAACTACAATGAGCAGTTCTTC
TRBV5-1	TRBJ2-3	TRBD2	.	CASSFGTSGGTDTQYF	TGCGCCAGCAGCTTCGGGACTAGCGGGGGCACAGATACGCAGTATTTT
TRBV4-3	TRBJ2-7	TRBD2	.	CASSRGLGTSISEQYF	TGCGCCAGCAGCCGGGGGTTGGGGACTAGCATCAGCGAGCAGTACTTC
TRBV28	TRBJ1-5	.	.	CASIEAGTGSNQPQHF	TGTGCCAGCATAGAGGCAGGTACTGGTAGCAATCAGCCCCAGCATTTT
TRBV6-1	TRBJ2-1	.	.	CASSEFRLGLGNEQFF	TGTGCCAGCAGTGAATTCCGGCTGGGGCTGGGCAATGAGCAGTTCTTC
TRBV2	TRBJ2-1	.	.	CASSVGESGEQFF	TGTGCCAGCAGTGTAGGGGAGTCGGGTGAGCAGTTCTTC
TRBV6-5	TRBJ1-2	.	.	CASSYLQTGNGYTF	TGTGCCAGCAGTTACTTACAGACAGGAAATGGCTACACCTTC
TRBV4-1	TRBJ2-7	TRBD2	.	CASSQAGTSGRAFSYEQYF	TGCGCCAGCAGCCAAGCCGGGACTAGCGGGAGGGCCTTCTCCTACGAGCAGTACTTC